This T cell receptor beta chain was identified during a study of vaccination and CD4 T cells after COVID-19 (dated by TCRdb to between 2021 and 2023). In the study overall: Convalescent patients had a positive SARS-CoV-2 result on nasal swab PCR, and of these patients, under ten had mild disease and one had severe disease. The convalescent cohort comprised six males and four females, including two Hispanic individuals, seven Caucasians, two Asians and one multiracial person. Participants received two doses of either the Pfizer-BioNTech BNT162b2 vaccine (n=8) or the Moderna mRNA-1273 vaccine (n=2). Post-COVID blood samples were collected from convalescent patients a median of roughly 100 days after diagnosis, with a range of about 35 to 170 days. Post-vaccine blood samples were collected a median of about 72 days after the second vaccine dose, ranging from roughly 12 to 241 days. Overlapping spike peptide pools from SARS-CoV-2 and from the common cold coronaviruses HCoV-NL63, HCoV-OC43 and HCoV-229E were used as culture stimuli. In control cultures, a CEFX viral epitope pool was used as positive control, an HIV-1 Nef peptide pool was used as negative control, or no peptide was added. In ten to eleven COVID-19 convalescent patients and a handful of infection-naive healthy vaccine recipients, the spike-specific CD4+ TCR repertoire before mRNA vaccination was compared with the repertoire after mRNA vaccination.

The V end loses 0 bases and the J end loses 4 bases, and a stretch of 11 bases separates them. Inclusive of the bounding cysteine and phenylalanine, the CDR3 is 15 residues long. Only CDR3 DNA is held: 45 bases, read in frame from base 1. According to the germline V gene, CDR1 reads MGHRA and CDR2 reads YSYEKL. General study outcomes and caveats: Nearly all vaccine-specific clones in convalescent patients (304 of 307) were mono-reactive for SARS-CoV-2 spike rather than cross-reactive with common cold coronaviruses. The median count of SARS-CoV-2-reactive clonotypes went up from roughly 21 after infection to 38 after vaccination, although the change was not significant. In convalescent patients, a median roughly 88% of post-vaccine SARS-CoV-2-reactive clones were detected only after vaccination, suggesting vaccine-specific priming. The study included relatively few convalescent patients and did not analyze early timepoints after natural infection.

Libraries came from PCR. TCR sequencing of DNA from cultured CD4+ T cells used the Oncomine TCR Beta short-read assay at the Johns Hopkins FTIC core. The QIAamp micro DNA kit was used to extract genomic DNA from the cultured CD4+ T cells. Oncomine TCR Beta libraries from cultured CD4+ T cells were pooled using unique dual indexes and sequenced on an Illumina iSeq 100. The study's own analysis went as follows. Non-productive sequences were removed, and CDR3s that did not start with C, did not end with F or W, or were shorter than 7 amino acids were discarded. Antigen-specific clonotypes were identified with the MANAFEST web application by comparing peptide-stimulated wells with reference and other culture wells. For a clone to be called positive, the clone needed an FDR below 0.05, an odds ratio above 5, and a productive frequency above 0.1% in at least two of three replicate wells. Cross-reactive clonotypes were defined as significantly expanded in both SARS-CoV-2 spike wells and at least one common cold coronavirus spike condition. CDR3 homology was assessed with Levenshtein distances (stringdist) and unrooted phylogenetic trees (ape) in R version 3.6.1. The public sequencing data were trimmed at Q25 with fastp and processed into clonotypes with MiXCR by TCRdb, which kept only in-frame beta chains. Each entry is one CDR3 protein sequence, shown with its most common DNA and genes. The authors' filters were not applied to this entry. A total of about 20,000 distinct CDR3 sequences appear in this sample, 60% of them only once. The ten largest clones take up about 8.9% of the sample.

In light of the paper, this sample's treatment or condition label describes: roughly 10-day PBMC culture with coronavirus spike peptide pools or control peptides (ViraFEST assay). To expand antigen-specific T cells with peptide pools and then pick out the expanded clonotypes through TCR sequencing, the study relied on the ViraFEST assay. Positive SARS-CoV-2 PCR tests in the convalescent patients dated from March to December 2020, before Alpha, Beta and Delta variants emerged in the United States. Each well held approximately 2 million PBMCs cultured in IMDM containing around 5.1% human AB serum and around 10 IU/ml IL-2, with 7.5 to 10 ug/ml peptide pools added. On days 3 and 7, half of the culture medium was replaced with fresh IL-2-containing medium. After approximately 11 days of culture, CD4+ T cells were isolated by negative selection with the EasySep CD4+ T cell isolation kit. Ficoll-Paque Plus gradient centrifugation was used to isolate PBMCs from whole blood, and the isolated PBMCs were then either used fresh or cryopreserved at -140C. In general, triplicate wells were set up for every culture condition.

Points on this clonotype: Its antigen remains undetermined. Nothing much larger sits one base from this clone, and base qualities are not available.

Source: CD4+ T cells from blood, cultured in vitro, taken after SARS-CoV-2 vaccination. The rearrangement joined TRBV4-1 to TRBJ2-3; TRBD1 is possibly the D segment (5 matching bases). The clonotype originates from a human donor who had recovered from COVID-19. The bases read TGCGCCAGCAGCCAAGACAGGGTAGGACCAGATACGCAGTATTTT. Translation gives CASSQDRVGPDTQYF.